A single sample is the source of the 3 T cell receptor beta chains below, sequenced in a study of blood T cells in healthy people across ages. With a J-beta primer mix and a sample-barcoded 5' primer, a second PCR ran 7 to 11 cycles. Each CDR3 protein is one row after TCRdb ran MiXCR on the 5' RACE reads. This sample has fewer than 900,000 distinct CDR3 sequences, with 43% found just once. Sequenced: blood. These receptors were taken from a woman aged 55-69 years in good health.

About this clonotype: This clone may be a read error of a much larger clone one base away. CDR3 residues: CASSWELAVYNEQFF. CDR3 bases: TGTGCCAGCAGCTGGGAACTAGCGGTATACAATGAGCAGTTCTTC. The V gene is TRBV5-5, the J gene TRBJ2-1; 8 nucleotides line up with TRBD2. The CDR3 consists of 15 residues. V trimming: 3 bases; J trimming: 4 bases; junction bases outside the gene matches: 6. The germline V gene has CDR1 SGHKS and CDR2 YYEKEE (reference sequence).

This chain links TRBV20-1 with TRBJ2-1; tentative D call: TRBD1 (6 bases). The ends were cut back, 1 base at V and 10 bases at J, with 23 bases in the middle. Germline V lookup: CDR1 DFQATT, CDR2 SNEGSKA (reference sequence). The CDR3 loop spans 16 amino acids. CDR3 bases: TGCAGTGCTAGAGGGGGGACAACCCGTCCATCCTACGAGCAGTTCTTC. Encoded protein: CSARGGTTRPSYEQFF.

This sequence joins TRBV6-2 or TRBV6-3 and TRBJ2-7; 15 bases map to TRBD2. Germline V gene lookup returns CDR1 MNHEY and CDR2 SVGEGT. V gave up 6 bases and J gave up 3 bases; unmatched junction bases: 12. CDR3 length equals 18 residues. The CDR3 region is CASSRRTSGGAELYEQYF. The CDR3 DNA reads as TGTGCCAGCAGCCGCCGGACTAGCGGGGGGGCTGAGCTCTACGAGCAGTACTTC.